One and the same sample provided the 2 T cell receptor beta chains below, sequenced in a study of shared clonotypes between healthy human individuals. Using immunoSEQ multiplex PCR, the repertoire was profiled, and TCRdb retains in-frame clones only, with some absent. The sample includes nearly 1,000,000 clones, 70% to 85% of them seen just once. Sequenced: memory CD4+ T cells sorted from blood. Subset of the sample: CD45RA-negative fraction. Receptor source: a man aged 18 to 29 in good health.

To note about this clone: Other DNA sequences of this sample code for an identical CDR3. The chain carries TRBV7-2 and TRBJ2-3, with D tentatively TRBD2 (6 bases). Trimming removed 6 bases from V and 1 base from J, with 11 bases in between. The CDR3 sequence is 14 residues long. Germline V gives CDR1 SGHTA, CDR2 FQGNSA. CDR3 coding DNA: TGTGCCAGCAGTTCGGGACTTCGCACAGATACGCAGTATTTT. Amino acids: CASSSGLRTDTQYF.

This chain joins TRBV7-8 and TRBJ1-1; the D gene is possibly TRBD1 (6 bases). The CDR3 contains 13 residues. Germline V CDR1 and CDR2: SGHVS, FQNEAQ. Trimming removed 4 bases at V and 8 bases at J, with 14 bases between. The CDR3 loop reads CASSSNTGMEAFF. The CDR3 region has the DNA TGTGCCAGCAGCTCCAATACAGGGATGGAAGCTTTCTTT. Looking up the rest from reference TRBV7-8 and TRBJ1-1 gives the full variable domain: GAGVSQSPRYKVAKRGQDVALRCDPISGHVSLFWYQQALGQGPEFLTYFQNEAQLDKSGLPSDRFFAERPEGSVSTLKIQRTQQEDSAVYLCASSSNTGMEAFFGQGTRLTVV.